This TCR beta chain came from a study of T cells after yellow fever vaccination. V lost 5 bases and J lost 2, with 10 bases in between. CDR3 size: 14 residues. CDR1 is MNHEY and CDR2 is SMNVEV in the germline V gene (reference sequence). TCRdb processed the 5' RACE reads anew with MiXCR; each CDR3 protein has one entry. In the table there are 100,000 to 150,000 distinct CDR3 sequences, 8% to 10% of which are singletons. The sequenced sample was CD8+ T cells sorted from PBMCs, obtained on the day of the yellow fever booster vaccination. The TCR was taken from a man between 18 and 29 years old who received the YFV17D yellow fever vaccine. The rearrangement uses TRBV27 and TRBJ1-5; D uncertain. The DNA of the CDR3 is TGTGCCAGCAGTAGCGGGTGGCGCAATCAGCCCCAGCATTTT. Its translation: CASSSGWRNQPQHF.